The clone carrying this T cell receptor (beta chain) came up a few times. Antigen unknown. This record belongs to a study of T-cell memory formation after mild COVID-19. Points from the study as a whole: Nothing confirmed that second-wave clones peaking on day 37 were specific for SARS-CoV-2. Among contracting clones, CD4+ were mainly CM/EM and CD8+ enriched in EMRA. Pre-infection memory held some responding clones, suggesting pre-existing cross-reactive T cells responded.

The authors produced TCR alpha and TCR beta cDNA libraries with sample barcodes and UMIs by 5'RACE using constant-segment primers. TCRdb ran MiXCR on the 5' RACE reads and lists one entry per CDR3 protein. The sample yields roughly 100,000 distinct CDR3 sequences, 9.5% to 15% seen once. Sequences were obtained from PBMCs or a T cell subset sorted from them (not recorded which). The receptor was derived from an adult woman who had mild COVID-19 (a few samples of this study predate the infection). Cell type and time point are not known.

The CDR3 bases are TGTGCCAGCAGCTTATACGGGGGCGGGGATGAGCAGTTCTTC. Its translation is CASSLYGGGDEQFF. J is TRBJ2-1 and V is TRBV7-3; tentatively, D is TRBD1 or TRBD2 (6 bases each). V was trimmed by 2 bases and J by 8 bases, leaving 13 bases between them. The CDR3 loop spans 14 amino acids. Germline values: CDR1 SGHTA, CDR2 FQGTGA. The whole variable domain, remainder taken from reference TRBV7-3 and TRBJ2-1, is GAGVSQTPSNKVTEKGKYVELRCDPISGHTALYWYRQSLGQGPEFLIYFQGTGAADDSGLPNDRFFAVRPEGSVSTLKIQRTERGDSAVYLCASSLYGGGDEQFFGPGTRLTVL.